This T cell receptor (beta chain) was recovered during a study of CXCR3-negative and CXCR3-positive naive CD8 T cells. The study, taken as a whole, reports: Memory CD8+ cells had much lower diversity, and both naive subsets had comparably high diversity. Both naive subsets carried similar amounts of surface CD5, so TCR strength was inferred from TRB CDR3 properties. Hydrophobicity was higher for TRB CDR3s found in CXCR3-positive naive cells than in CXCR3-negative naive cells. Similar TRBV-TRBJ gene usage was seen in naive CXCR3-negative and CXCR3-positive cells, but not in memory cells.

As to this clonotype: The antigen is not known.

The CDR3 sequence is 15 residues long. In germline, CDR1 is SGHRS, CDR2 YFSETQ. Among CD8+ T cells, naive ones were CD45RO-CCR7+CD27+CD95-. 5' RACE that incorporated UMI labels was used to prepare the TRB cDNA libraries. Reanalyzing the 5' RACE reads, TCRdb keeps one entry per CDR3 protein, without DNA. The listing contains about 110,000 distinct CDR3 sequences. This receptor was identified in a human donor in good health. Some clones in this sample may be carry-over from other donors' samples. Sequences were obtained from naive CXCR3+ CD8+ T cells from blood. Subset reported: CD45RO-CCR7+CD27+CD95- naive CD8+ T cells expressing CXCR3 (TNR3+). The chain carries TRBV5-1 and TRBJ2-1; TCRdb lists TRBD2, though no DNA is available to test this call. The CDR3 here is CASRTYYGSGNEQFF.